One T cell receptor beta chain is described in this entry. The antigen is unknown. The record originates from a study of beta chain features in type 1 diabetes. Across the study: Examination of sorted cells across all samples involved roughly 100 million cells. Study-wide results and caveats: Type 1 diabetes patients showed a moderate but significant shortening of TCRB CDR3s in all four CD4+ subsets.

The whole isolated RNA underwent reverse transcription, so sequencing captured expressed TCRB transcripts. Data came from immunoSEQ multiplex PCR; TCRdb stores just in-frame clones and leaves some out. Seen here are 630,000 or so clones, roughly an eighth observed once, and the top ten hold 0.03% to 0.04%. CDR3 length equals 15 residues. Per the germline V gene, CDR1 is LNHDA and CDR2 is SQIVND (reference sequence). V lost 8 bases and J lost 7; bases outside the gene matches: 9. Sequenced: naive CD4+ T cells from blood. The TCR was taken from a man aged 18-30 years with type 1 diabetes. The chain joins TRBV19 to TRBJ2-1, with 12 bases identical to TRBD1. DNA for the CDR3: TGTGCCAGTTCTCTACCGGGACAGGGGGCGAATGAGCAGTTCTTC. Encoded protein: CASSLPGQGANEQFF.